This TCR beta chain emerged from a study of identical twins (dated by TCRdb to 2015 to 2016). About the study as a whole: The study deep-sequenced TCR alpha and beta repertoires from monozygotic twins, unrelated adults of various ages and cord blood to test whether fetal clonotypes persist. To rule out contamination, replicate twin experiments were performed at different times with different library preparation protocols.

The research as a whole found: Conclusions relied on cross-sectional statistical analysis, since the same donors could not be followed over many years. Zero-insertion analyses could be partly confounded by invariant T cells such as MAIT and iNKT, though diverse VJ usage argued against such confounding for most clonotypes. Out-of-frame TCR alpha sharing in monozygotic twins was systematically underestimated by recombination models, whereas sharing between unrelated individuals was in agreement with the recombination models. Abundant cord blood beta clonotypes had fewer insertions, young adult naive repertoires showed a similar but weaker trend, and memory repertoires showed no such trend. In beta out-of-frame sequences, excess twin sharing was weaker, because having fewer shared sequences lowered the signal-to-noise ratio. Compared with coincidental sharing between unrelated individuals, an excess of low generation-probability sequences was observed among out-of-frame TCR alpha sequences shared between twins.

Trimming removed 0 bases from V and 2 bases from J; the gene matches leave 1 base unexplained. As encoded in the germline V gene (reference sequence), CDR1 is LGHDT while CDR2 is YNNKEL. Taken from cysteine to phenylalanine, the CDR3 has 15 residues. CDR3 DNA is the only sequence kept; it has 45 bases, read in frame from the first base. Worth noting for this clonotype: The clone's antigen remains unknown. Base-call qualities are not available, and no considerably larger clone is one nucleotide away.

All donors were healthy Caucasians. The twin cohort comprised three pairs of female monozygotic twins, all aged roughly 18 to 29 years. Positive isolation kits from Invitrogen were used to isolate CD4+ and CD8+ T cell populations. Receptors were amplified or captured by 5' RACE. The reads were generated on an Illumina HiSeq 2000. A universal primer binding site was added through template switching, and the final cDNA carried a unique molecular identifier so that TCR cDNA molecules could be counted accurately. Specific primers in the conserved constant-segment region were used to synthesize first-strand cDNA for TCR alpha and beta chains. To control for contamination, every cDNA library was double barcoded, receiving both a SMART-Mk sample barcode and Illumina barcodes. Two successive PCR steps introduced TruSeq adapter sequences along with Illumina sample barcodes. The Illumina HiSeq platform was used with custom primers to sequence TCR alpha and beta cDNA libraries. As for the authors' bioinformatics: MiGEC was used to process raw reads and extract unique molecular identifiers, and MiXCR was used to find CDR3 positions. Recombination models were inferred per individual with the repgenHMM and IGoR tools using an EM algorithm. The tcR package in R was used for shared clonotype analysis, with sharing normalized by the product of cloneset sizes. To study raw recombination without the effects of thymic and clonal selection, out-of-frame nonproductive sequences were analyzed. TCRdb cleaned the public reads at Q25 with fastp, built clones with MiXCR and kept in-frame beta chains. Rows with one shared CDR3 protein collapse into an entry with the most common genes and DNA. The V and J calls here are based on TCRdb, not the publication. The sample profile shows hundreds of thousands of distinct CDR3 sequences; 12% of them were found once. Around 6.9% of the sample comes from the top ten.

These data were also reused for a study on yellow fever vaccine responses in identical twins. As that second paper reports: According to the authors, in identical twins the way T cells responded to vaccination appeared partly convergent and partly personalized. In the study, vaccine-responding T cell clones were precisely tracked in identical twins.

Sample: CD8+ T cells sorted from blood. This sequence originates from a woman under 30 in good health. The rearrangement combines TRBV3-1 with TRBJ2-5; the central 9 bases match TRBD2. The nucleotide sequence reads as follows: TGTGCCAGCAGCCAAGAAGCGGGGGGTCAAGAGACCCAGTACTTC. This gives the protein CASSQEAGGQETQYF.